This paragraph reports one TCR beta chain. Its antigen is not known. Time point meaning: pre-treatment sample, taken before nivolumab and TIL therapy. Tumor tissue came from excised metastases, mostly pleural nodules or supraclavicular lymph nodes. Adults with stage 4 NSCLC were enrolled in a phase I trial. The immunoSEQ assay was v3. Each library reached roughly 2 million read pairs, or about 5-6 million at deep level. Here immunoSEQ multiplex PCR was the method, and the copy in TCRdb shows in-frame clones only, minus some. The repertoire consists of tens of thousands of clones, with approximately 63% occurring once and the leading ten covering roughly a sixth. Per the germline V gene, CDR1 is SGHRS and CDR2 is YFSETQ. The V segment lost 0 bases and the J segment 9 bases; nucleotides outside the gene matches: 6. The CDR3 extends over 16 amino acids. This record comes from a study of TIL therapy for anti-PD-1-resistant metastatic lung cancer. The study's findings and limits: TIL cultures after expansion showed higher clonality and lower diversity than baseline tumor (median 6% vs 31%).

The rearrangement uses TRBV5-1 and TRBJ2-1, with TRBD2 matching over 13 bases. Sample: tumor tissue, taken at baseline. The sequence came from a woman aged 25 to 80 with non-small cell lung cancer. This CDR3 reads CASSLGTSGRASEQFF. The DNA for the CDR3 is TGCGCCAGCAGCTTGGGCACTAGCGGGAGGGCCAGTGAGCAGTTCTTC.